Included here is one T cell receptor (beta chain) sequence, with context. Original analysis: Reference gene primer amplification gave estimated nucleated cell counts. Profiled with immunoSEQ multiplex PCR; TCRdb holds only in-frame clones, not every one. That table gives V, J and clone size, and the DNA gave D and trimming. The sample consists of 90,000 to 140,000 clones, around four fifths of them appearing once. CDR3 length: 13 residues. V was pared by 5 bases and J by 7 bases, with 6 bases of the junction left unmatched. Germline CDR1 reads LNHDA; CDR2 reads SQIVND (reference sequence). The sample comes from a study of blood T cell repertoires in COVID-19. Study in general: The United States, Italy and Spain were the sources of the acute and convalescent COVID-19 samples. Nucleic acid was either cDNA or gDNA, and it came from T cells, B-cell-depleted T cells, or PBMCs.

The sample taken for sequencing was peripheral blood. The TCR comes from a woman between 70 and 85 years old with acute or convalescent COVID-19. The gene calls are TRBV19 and TRBJ1-2; 8 bases line up with TRBD1. Here the CDR3 reads CASSSTGVGGYTF. In nucleotides, the CDR3 is TGTGCCAGTAGTTCGACAGGGGTAGGTGGCTACACCTTC. Supplemented by reference TRBV19 and TRBJ1-2, the full variable domain reads DGGITQSPKYLFRKEGQNVTLSCEQNLNHDAMYWYRQDPGQGLRLIYYSQIVNDFQKGDIAEGYSVSREKKESFPLTVTSAQKNPTAFYLCASSSTGVGGYTFGSGTRLTVV.